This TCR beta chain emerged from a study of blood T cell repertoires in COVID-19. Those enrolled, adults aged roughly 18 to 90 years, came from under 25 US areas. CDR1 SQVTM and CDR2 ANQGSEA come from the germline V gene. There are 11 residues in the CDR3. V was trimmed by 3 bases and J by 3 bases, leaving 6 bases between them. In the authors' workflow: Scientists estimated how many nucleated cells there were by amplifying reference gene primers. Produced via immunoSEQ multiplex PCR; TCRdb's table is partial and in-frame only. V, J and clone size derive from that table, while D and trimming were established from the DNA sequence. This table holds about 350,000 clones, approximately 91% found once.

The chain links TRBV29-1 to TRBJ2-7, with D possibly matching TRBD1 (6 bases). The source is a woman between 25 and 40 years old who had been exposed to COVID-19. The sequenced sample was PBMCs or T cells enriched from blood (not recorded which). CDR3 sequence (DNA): TGCAGCGTTGAGGACAGCTACGAGCAGTACTTC. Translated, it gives CSVEDSYEQYF.